The 25 T cell receptor beta chains given below trace back to one sample, sequenced in a study of T cell repertoires in cytomegalovirus infection. Each CDR3 protein gets one entry after TCRdb re-called the reads with MiXCR. The data show 650,000 to 900,000 distinct CDR3 sequences, with just under 30% seen just once and about an eighth held by the top ten. No cognate antigen is known for these TCRs. This sample comprised cultured CD8+ T cells from PBMCs, obtained from culture after CMV antigen stimulation. These receptors were taken from a human donor in good health (CMV status not recorded). Some clones in this sample may be carry-over from other donors' samples.

This clonotype occurred many times. The chain has TRBV7-2 and TRBJ2-2; TRBD2 matches 8 bases. V dropped 5 bases and J dropped 7; count of bases not matched to a gene: 9. This CDR3 is built from 15 residues. CDR1 SGHTA and CDR2 FQGNSA come from the germline V gene. CDR3 sequence reads: CASSLTGGAVGELFF. DNA for the CDR3: TGTGCCAGCAGCCTCACCGGGGGGGCTGTCGGGGAGCTGTTTTTT.

This clonotype occurred once. V and J are TRBV2 and TRBJ2-3, with 9 bases that match TRBD2. Germline values: CDR1 SNHLY, CDR2 FYNNEI. Unmatched junction bases numbered 13, after V lost 8 bases and J lost 4 bases. CDR3 length: 16 residues. In DNA form, the CDR3 reads TGTGCCAGCCGTCGGGTAGCGGGGGTGATCGCAGATACGCAGTATTTT. This sequence encodes CASRRVAGVIADTQYF.

The chain recombines TRBV6-6 with TRBJ1-1; no firm D call. V lost 9 bases, J lost 0 bases, and 14 bases lay in between. The CDR3 loop spans 14 amino acids. Germline V gene lookup returns CDR1 MNHNY and CDR2 SVGAGI (reference sequence). CDR3 region: CASAGLKLNTEAFF. CDR3 nucleotides: TGTGCCAGTGCCGGGCTAAAATTGAACACTGAAGCTTTCTTT.

The chain recombines TRBV10-2 with TRBJ1-1, with no clear D. CDR3 length: 13 amino acids. V dropped 3 bases and J dropped 3 bases, with 8 bases sitting between them. Germline V gives CDR1 WSHSY, CDR2 SAAADI. DNA for the CDR3: TGCGCCAGCAGTGACAGGTCCTACACTGAAGCTTTCTTT. This encodes CASSDRSYTEAFF.

This clonotype has only a few counts. The CDR3, as DNA: TGTGCCAGCAGTCCCCCGGGGGAGAGCTACAATGAGCAGTTCTTC. It is translated as CASSPPGESYNEQFF. The chain is built from TRBV7-9 and TRBJ2-1; weak D call: TRBD2 (6 bases). Germline V lookup: CDR1 SEHNR, CDR2 FQNEAQ (reference sequence). The CDR3 sequence is 15 residues long. The V gene lost 6 bases and the J gene lost 3 bases, with 15 bases spanning the gap.

In this sample, this clonotype turned up a few times. The chain employs TRBV19 and TRBJ2-3, with D possibly TRBD2 on 6 matching bases. The ends were cut back, 3 bases at V and 1 base at J, with 14 bases in the middle. This CDR3 has 16 residues. Per the germline V gene, CDR1 is LNHDA and CDR2 is SQIVND (reference sequence). The CDR3 bases are TGTGCCAGTAGTATGGTAACGGGGGTTGGCACAGATACGCAGTATTTT. Its protein product is CASSMVTGVGTDTQYF.

The chain has TRBV7-6 and TRBJ2-5, with TRBD1 matching over 10 bases. CDR3 length: 16 amino acids. Germline V CDR1 and CDR2: SGHVS, FNYEAQ. The V and J ends lost 7 bases and 3 bases, in that order; junction bases with no gene match: 11. The DNA of the CDR3 is TGTGCCAGCATCCCCATACCGGGACAGGGGAAAGAGACCCAGTACTTC. This translates into CASIPIPGQGKETQYF.

This clonotype was detected only a few times. The chain recombines TRBV10-2 with TRBJ2-7; D is ambiguous. Looked up from germline, CDR1 is WSHSY and CDR2 is SAAADI. The ends were cut back, 4 bases at V and 0 bases at J, with 7 bases in the middle. The CDR3 has 13 amino acids. The CDR3 here is CASSASSSYEQYF. CDR3 bases: TGCGCCAGCAGTGCCTCGAGCTCCTACGAGCAGTACTTC.

V and J are TRBV29-1 and TRBJ1-3; the D gene is possibly TRBD1 (5 bases). The germline V gene has CDR1 SQVTM and CDR2 ANQGSEA. The CDR3 length is 14 residues. Trimming left V 6 bases short and J 0 bases short, with 12 bases between. Here the CDR3 reads CSVGPRGSGNTIYF. The CDR3 DNA sequence: TGCAGCGTGGGGCCTAGGGGCTCTGGAAACACCATATATTTT. Based on the CDR3 plus reference TRBV29-1 and TRBJ1-3, the full variable domain is SAVISQKPSRDICQRGTSLTIQCQVDSQVTMMFWYRQQPGQSLTLIATANQGSEATYESGFVIDKFPISRPNLTFSTLTVSNMSPEDSSIYLCSVGPRGSGNTIYFGEGSWLTVV.

This clonotype was counted a few times. The chain uses TRBV7-9 and TRBJ2-1; D remains ambiguous. Trimming pared 5 bases from V and 7 bases from J, leaving 9 bases between. Germline V gives CDR1 SEHNR, CDR2 FQNEAQ (reference sequence). The CDR3 consists of 12 residues. CDR3 coding DNA: TGTGCCAGCAGCGAAAATCAGAATGAGCAGTTCTTC. Translated, it gives CASSENQNEQFF. Combining the CDR3 with reference TRBV7-9 and TRBJ2-1 gives the whole variable domain DTGVSQNPRHKITKRGQNVTFRCDPISEHNRLYWYRQTLGQGPEFLTYFQNEAQLEKSRLLSDRFSAERPKGSFSTLEIQRTEQGDSAMYLCASSENQNEQFFGPGTRLTVL.

This clonotype has a handful of counts. V gene TRBV25-1 combines with J gene TRBJ2-3; D is undetermined. The CDR3 is made up of 12 amino acids. In germline, CDR1 is MGHDK, CDR2 SYGVNS. The V and J ends lost 2 bases and 6 bases respectively, with 6 bases between them. Here the CDR3 reads CASSEGYDTQYF. In DNA, the CDR3 is TGTGCCAGCAGTGAAGGATATGATACGCAGTATTTT.

The V gene is TRBV27, the J gene TRBJ2-2; 7 bases map to TRBD1. V lost 9 bases to trimming and J lost 1 base; unmatched junction nucleotides: 5. The CDR3 totals 14 residues. Germline CDR1 and CDR2: MNHEY and SMNVEV (reference sequence). CDR3 sequence reads: CASMWTGNTGELFF. The CDR3 DNA is TGTGCCAGTATGTGGACAGGGAACACCGGGGAGCTGTTTTTT.

This clonotype has more than one count but fewer than ten. The genes are TRBV7-6 and TRBJ2-6; D ambiguous. V lost 5 bases and J lost 0, with 2 bases in between. Germline values: CDR1 SGHVS, CDR2 FNYEAQ. This CDR3 spans 13 amino acids. In DNA, the CDR3 is TGTGCCAGCAGCGGCTCTGGGGCCAACGTCCTGACTTTC. This translates into CASSGSGANVLTF.

This clonotype was observed a few times. The chain joins TRBV5-1 to TRBJ1-2, with D possibly TRBD1 on 5 matching bases. Trimming cost V 4 bases and J 3 bases, with 13 bases left between them. The germline V gene encodes CDR1 SGHRS and CDR2 YFSETQ. The CDR3 has 14 residues. CDR3: CASSLGESYYGYTF. CDR3 nucleotide sequence: TGCGCCAGCAGCCTAGGGGAATCCTACTATGGCTACACCTTC. The full variable domain, with the rest looked up from reference TRBV5-1 and TRBJ1-2, is KAGVTQTPRYLIKTRGQQVTLSCSPISGHRSVSWYQQTPGQGLQFLFEYFSETQRNKGNFPGRFSGRQFSNSRSEMNVSTLELGDSALYLCASSLGESYYGYTFGSGTRLTVV.

The rearrangement joins TRBV14 to TRBJ2-5; perhaps D is TRBD1 or TRBD2 (6 bases each). The CDR3 has 14 residues. Germline V gene data show CDR1 as SGHDN and CDR2 as FVKESK. The V end was cut by 4 bases, the J end by 5 bases, with 14 bases between. The CDR3 is CASSPPGAWETQYF. In DNA, the CDR3 is TGTGCCAGCAGCCCCCCGGGGGCTTGGGAGACCCAGTACTTC.

This clonotype occurred a few times. Written as DNA, the CDR3 is TGTGCCAGCAGTTACTTCCTCAATCAGCCCCAGCATTTT. This sequence encodes CASSYFLNQPQHF. V usage is TRBV6-2 or TRBV6-3 and J usage is TRBJ1-5, with D hard to call. Germline V gene lookup returns CDR1 MNHEY and CDR2 SVGEGT. The CDR3 runs 13 residues. The germline V and J ends were trimmed by 1 base and 3 bases, with 4 bases remaining between them.

This chain joins TRBV12-3 or TRBV12-4 and TRBJ2-5; D possibly corresponds to TRBD1 (6 bases). The CDR3 is made up of 13 amino acids. V shed 6 bases and J shed 1 base, with 9 bases lying between them. As DNA, the CDR3 is TGTGCCAGCAGCCGACAGGTCCAAGAGACCCAGTACTTC. Amino acids: CASSRQVQETQYF.

This clonotype was picked up a small number of times. V usage is TRBV5-1 and J usage is TRBJ2-1; D possibly corresponds to TRBD2 (6 bases). Trimming stripped 9 bases from V and 4 bases from J, with 17 bases between. In germline, CDR1 is SGHRS, CDR2 YFSETQ. The length of the CDR3 is 14 residues. The CDR3 is CATTWDLPYNEQFF. The DNA of the CDR3 is TGCGCCACCACCTGGGACTTACCATACAATGAGCAGTTCTTC.

This clonotype was counted at least ten times. One base away lies a much larger clone, so this may be a sequencing read error. The chain employs TRBV7-2 and TRBJ2-1; a possible D gene is TRBD2 (5 bases). The ends were cut back, 0 bases at V and 2 bases at J, with 8 bases in the middle. The germline gives CDR1 SGHTA, CDR2 FQGNSA. This CDR3 contains 15 residues. CDR3 DNA: TGTGCCAGCAGCTTAGCGGGGAGCACCTACAATGAGCAGTTCTTC. This sequence encodes CASSLAGSTYNEQFF.

The chain links TRBV12-3 or TRBV12-4 to TRBJ2-7; D unclear. Trimming removed 4 bases from V and 6 bases from J, with 7 bases in between. The CDR3 runs to 11 residues. The CDR3 loop reads CASSSIGEQYF. The CDR3 nucleotides are TGTGCCAGCAGTTCCATTGGCGAGCAGTACTTC.

This clonotype has a handful of counts. The junction departs from germline at one end; a sequencing error may be responsible. V is TRBV7-7 and J is TRBJ2-1; D remains unclear. From germline, CDR1 is SSHAT and CDR2 FNYEAQ (reference sequence). The CDR3 totals 15 residues. CDR3 bases: TGTGCTAGCAGCTTCAGCGCAAGCTCCTACAATGAGCAGTTCTTC. Translating gives CASSFSASSYNEQFF.

This clonotype was observed a handful of times. This rearrangement joins TRBV2 to TRBJ1-1; TRBD1 is a possible D gene (6 bases). The CDR3 runs 12 residues. Germline V CDR1 and CDR2: SNHLY, FYNNEI. The germline V and J ends were trimmed by 7 bases and 4 bases, with 10 bases remaining between them. CDR3 bases: TGTGCCAGCACTGGGGGCAGCACTGAAGCTTTCTTT. Translating it yields CASTGGSTEAFF. The full variable domain, in which reference TRBV2 and TRBJ1-1 provide the parts outside the CDR3, is EPEVTQTPSHQVTQMGQEVILRCVPISNHLYFYWYRQILGQKVEFLVSFYNNEISEKSEIFDDQFSVERPDGSNFTLKIRSTKLEDSAMYFCASTGGSTEAFFGQGTRLTVV.

Note on this clonotype: One end of the junction varies from germline; a read error may be responsible. J is TRBJ2-2 and V is TRBV20-1, with TRBD1 matching over 7 bases. Germline-derived CDR1 and CDR2 are DFQATT and SNEGSKA (reference sequence). This CDR3 is 14 amino acids long. The CDR3 protein is CSAKGQLNTGEPFF. CDR3 sequence (DNA): TGCAGTGCTAAGGGACAGTTGAACACCGGGGAGCCGTTTTTT.

The V call is TRBV3-1, the J call TRBJ2-2; 9 bases fit TRBD1. Germline assignment: CDR1 LGHDT and CDR2 YNNKEL (reference sequence). The CDR3 sequence is 20 residues long. J gave up 3 bases and V 0 bases, and 14 bases lay outside the gene matches. CDR3 protein: CASSQDLVARTGAYTGELFF. DNA of the CDR3: TGTGCCAGCAGCCAAGATTTGGTCGCCCGGACAGGGGCCTACACCGGGGAGCTGTTTTTT.

The chain carries TRBV9 and TRBJ1-2; 8 bases are shared with TRBD1. CDR3 length: 11 amino acids. Trimming at V came to 5 bases and at J to 11 bases, leaving 5 bases not matched to a gene. The germline gives CDR1 SGDLS, CDR2 YYNGEE. CDR3 protein: CASRGQGPYTF. In nucleotides, the CDR3 is TGTGCCAGCAGAGGACAGGGCCCTTACACCTTC.